One sample yielded the 5 T cell receptor beta chains listed below, sequenced in a study of CD8 T cells in Susac syndrome. Random hexamers were used to reverse transcribe roughly 0.45 to 1 ug of RNA. TCRdb ran MiXCR on the immunoSEQ multiplex PCR reads and lists one entry per CDR3 protein. The sample holds about 300,000 distinct CDR3 sequences, about 88% seen once. The material sequenced was CD8+ T cells from PBMCs. The origin of the receptors is a human donor with multiple sclerosis.

This rearrangement joins TRBV29-1 to TRBJ1-1; D uncertain. The ends were cut back, 0 bases at V and 8 bases at J, with 10 bases in the middle. The CDR3 has 12 residues. The V gene's germline CDR1 is SQVTM and CDR2 ANQGSEA. The CDR3 is CSVEEIMSEAFF. The DNA for the CDR3 is TGCAGCGTTGAAGAAATAATGTCCGAAGCTTTCTTT.

Here the CDR3 DNA reads TGTGCCTGGAGTGTAGGCAGGGGCTACGAGCAGTACTTC. Amino acid sequence: CAWSVGRGYEQYF. The chain couples TRBV30 to TRBJ2-7, with TRBD1 as a possible D gene (6 bases). Between the trimmed V and J ends, which lost 0 bases and 3 bases, there was a span of 9 bases. CDR1 is GTSNPN, CDR2 SVGIG, per germline (reference sequence). This CDR3 has 13 residues.

This sequence joins TRBV2 and TRBJ1-5; D is ambiguous. The CDR3 consists of 12 residues. CDR1 SNHLY and CDR2 FYNNEI come from the germline V gene. V shed 1 base and J shed 9 bases, with 7 bases lying between them. CDR3 sequence reads: CASSEGSGPQHF. CDR3 nucleotide sequence: TGTGCCAGCAGTGAAGGGAGCGGGCCCCAGCATTTT.

The chain is built from TRBV27 and TRBJ2-1; D might be TRBD1 or TRBD2, each matching 5 bases. The germline V gene has CDR1 MNHEY and CDR2 SMNVEV (reference sequence). V lost 6 bases and J 9 bases, leaving 12 bases between the germline ends. This CDR3 is built from 12 residues. The CDR3 here is CASRQSGTEQFF. CDR3 coding DNA: TGTGCCAGCAGACAATCAGGGACTGAGCAGTTCTTC.

The J gene is TRBJ2-7, the V gene TRBV27; D ambiguous. CDR3 length equals 12 residues. The V end lost 6 bases, the J end lost 5 bases, and 11 bases lay between the germline ends. Germline loops: CDR1 MNHEY, CDR2 SMNVEV (reference sequence). The CDR3 sequence is CASSARSDEQYF. The CDR3, as DNA: TGTGCCAGCAGCGCAAGATCGGACGAGCAGTACTTC.